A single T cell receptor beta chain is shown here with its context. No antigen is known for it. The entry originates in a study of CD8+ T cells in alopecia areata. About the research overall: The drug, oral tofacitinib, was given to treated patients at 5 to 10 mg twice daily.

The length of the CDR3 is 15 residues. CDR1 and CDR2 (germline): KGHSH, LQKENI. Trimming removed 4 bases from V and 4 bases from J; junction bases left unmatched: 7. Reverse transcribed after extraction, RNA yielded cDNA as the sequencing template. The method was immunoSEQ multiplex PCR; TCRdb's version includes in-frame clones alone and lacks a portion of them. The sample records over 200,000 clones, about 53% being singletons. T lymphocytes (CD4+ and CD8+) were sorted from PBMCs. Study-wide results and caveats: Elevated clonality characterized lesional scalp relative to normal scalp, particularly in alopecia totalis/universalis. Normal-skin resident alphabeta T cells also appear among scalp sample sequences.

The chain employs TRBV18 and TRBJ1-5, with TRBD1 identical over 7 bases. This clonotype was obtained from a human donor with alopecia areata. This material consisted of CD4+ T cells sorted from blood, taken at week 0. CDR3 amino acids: CASSLTGTENQPQHF. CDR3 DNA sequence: TGTGCCAGCTCACTGACCGGGACAGAGAATCAGCCCCAGCATTTT. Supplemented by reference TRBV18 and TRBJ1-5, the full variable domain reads NAGVMQNPRHLVRRRGQEARLRCSPMKGHSHVYWYRQLPEEGLKFMVYLQKENIIDESGMPKERFSAEFPKEGPSILRIQQVVRGDSAAYFCASSLTGTENQPQHFGDGTRLSIL.